This is a list of T cell receptor beta chains from one sample in a study of somatic mutations in cytotoxic T cells in rheumatoid arthritis. The method was immunoSEQ multiplex PCR; TCRdb's version includes in-frame clones alone and lacks a portion of them. Altogether 20,000 to 25,000 clones are present, just over 85% being singletons, with the ten largest covering 15% to 20%. Sequencing used CD8+ T cells sorted from blood. Receptors originate from a woman between 45 and 65 years old in good health. Each CDR3 is given with its conserved first and last residue.

V gene: TRBV19
J gene: TRBJ1-1
CDR3 protein: CARGDLNTEAFF

V gene: TRBV6-5
J gene: TRBJ2-1
CDR3 protein: CATARGAEYNEQFF

V gene: TRBV10-3
J gene: TRBJ2-5
CDR3 protein: CAISAPGAEETQYF

V gene: TRBV7-9
J gene: TRBJ2-3
CDR3 protein: CASSFGRGGLGDTQYF

V gene: TRBV9
J gene: TRBJ2-4
CDR3 protein: CASSAHPGLAGELAKNIQYF

V gene: TRBV27
J gene: TRBJ2-1
CDR3 protein: CASSLTSGGLGEQFF

V gene: TRBV5-6
J gene: TRBJ2-1
CDR3 protein: CASSLGGTPSYNEQFF

V gene: TRBV7-6
J gene: TRBJ2-3
CDR3 protein: CASSSGEGQGTDTQYF

V gene: TRBV7-9
J gene: TRBJ1-2
CDR3 protein: CASSSSNYGYTF

V gene: TRBV9
J gene: TRBJ2-3
CDR3 protein: CASSIHPGGVTDTQYF

V gene: TRBV5-5
J gene: TRBJ2-3
CDR3 protein: CASSPEATDTQYF

V gene: TRBV7-2
J gene: TRBJ1-4
CDR3 protein: CASSLFNEKLFF

V gene: TRBV28
J gene: TRBJ1-2
CDR3 protein: CASSLTGTYNYGYTF

V gene: TRBV6-4
J gene: TRBJ1-5
CDR3 protein: CASSVMTGGNQPQHF

V gene: TRBV7-2
J gene: TRBJ2-7
CDR3 protein: CASSLASGYSYEQYF

V gene: TRBV4-3
J gene: TRBJ2-7
CDR3 protein: CASSQEGQGHYEQYF

V gene: TRBV7-2
J gene: TRBJ2-1
CDR3 protein: CASSLSSGGGERGEQFF

V gene: TRBV5-1
J gene: TRBJ2-3
CDR3 protein: CASRSNRATQYF

V gene: TRBV4-3
J gene: TRBJ2-1
CDR3 protein: CASSQDESGYNEQFF

V gene: TRBV7-9
J gene: TRBJ2-5
CDR3 protein: CASSGDGAGETQYF

V gene: TRBV11-2
J gene: TRBJ1-1
CDR3 protein: CASSPVRDRGQKGEAFF

V gene: TRBV11-2
J gene: TRBJ1-2
CDR3 protein: CASSLVSPDRGAHGYTF